The 25 T cell receptor beta chains below were found in one sample sequenced in a study of T cells expressing NK-cell markers. TCRdb reanalyzed the 5' RACE reads, giving one entry per CDR3 protein sequence and no DNA. The listing contains 300,000 to 500,000 distinct CDR3 sequences. The source material was blood T cells: a sorted CD56 or NKG2C T cell subset, CD4+ or CD8+ T cells, or bulk PBMC T cells (not recorded which). These receptors were obtained from a woman aged 45-65 years in good health.

The V call is TRBV12-3 or TRBV12-4, the J call TRBJ2-7; the TCRdb call, TRBD1, lacks DNA for checking. The length of the CDR3 is 13 residues. The CDR3: CASTLGGKDEQYF.

This chain uses TRBV11-2 with TRBJ2-1; TCRdb's D call, TRBD2, is unchecked because there is no DNA. Germline loops: CDR1 SGHAT, CDR2 FQNNGV. There are 16 residues in the CDR3. The CDR3 spells CASSPRIGLAGYEQFF.

V usage is TRBV5-5 and J usage is TRBJ2-2. CDR3 length equals 15 residues. Germline V gene lookup returns CDR1 SGHKS and CDR2 YYEKEE (reference sequence). The CDR3: CASSFSRGAPGELFF.

The chain recombines TRBV4-1 with TRBJ2-1; there is no DNA to check the TCRdb D call of TRBD2. The length of the CDR3 is 16 residues. Germline assignment: CDR1 MGHRA and CDR2 YSYEKL. The CDR3 region is CASSQNLAGGFDEQFF.

This chain joins TRBV10-2 and TRBJ1-2. Germline values: CDR1 WSHSY, CDR2 SAAADI. The CDR3 has 14 amino acids. This CDR3 is CASSESSRSDGYTF.

This chain links TRBV20-1 with TRBJ1-6; with no DNA, the TCRdb D assignment of TRBD1 cannot be verified. CDR1 is DFQATT and CDR2 is SNEGSKA in the germline V gene (reference sequence). This CDR3 comprises 20 residues. CDR3 residues: CSGVVVGDPFGGFYNSPLHF.

V is TRBV5-1 and J is TRBJ2-3; the TCRdb D gene call, TRBD2, has no DNA to confirm it. CDR1 SGHRS and CDR2 YFSETQ come from the germline V gene. The CDR3 runs 19 residues. This CDR3 is CASSLGLAGGALQADTQYF.

The chain has TRBV29-1 and TRBJ1-1; TCRdb's D call of TRBD1 is untestable without DNA. From germline, CDR1 is SQVTM and CDR2 ANQGSEA. This CDR3 contains 13 residues. Here the CDR3 reads CSLPGAGQGGAFF.

V gene TRBV12-3 or TRBV12-4 combines with J gene TRBJ2-2. The CDR3 has 13 residues. The CDR3 protein is CASSKGSPGELFF.

This CDR3 is CSVREGGQITYEQYF. The rearrangement uses TRBV29-1 and TRBJ2-7; checking the TCRdb D call of TRBD1 is not possible without DNA. The length of the CDR3 is 15 residues. In germline, CDR1 is SQVTM, CDR2 ANQGSEA.

The V and J genes are TRBV12-3 or TRBV12-4 and TRBJ1-5; absent DNA, TCRdb's TRBD1 call cannot be checked. CDR3 size: 14 residues. The CDR3 spells CASSPTGMGQPQHF.

The chain has TRBV25-1 and TRBJ1-2; TCRdb's assignment of TRBD1 cannot be checked, as there is no DNA. Per the germline V gene, CDR1 is MGHDK and CDR2 is SYGVNS. The CDR3 spans 14 residues. The CDR3 loop reads CASTDWGQNYGYTF.

The genes are TRBV10-3 and TRBJ1-2; the TRBD1 assignment by TCRdb is unverifiable without DNA. Germline lookup yields CDR1 ENHRY and CDR2 SYGVKD. The CDR3 sequence is 13 residues long. The CDR3 region is CAISGDRRAGYTF.

The chain joins TRBV12-3 or TRBV12-4 to TRBJ2-1; lacking DNA, the TRBD1 call made by TCRdb goes unchecked. CDR3 length: 21 amino acids. CDR3: CASGGGGRELRARSSYNEQFF.

The chain carries TRBV6-6 and TRBJ2-1; TCRdb's D call of TRBD1 is untestable without DNA. Per germline, CDR1 MNHNY and CDR2 SVGAGI (reference sequence). The CDR3 is 15 amino acids. CDR3 loop: CASRPGGPLGDEQFF.

The chain carries TRBV18 and TRBJ2-3; TCRdb indicates TRBD1, and absent DNA this call remains unverified. This CDR3 is built from 15 residues. Germline CDR1 KGHSH, CDR2 LQKENI. CDR3 protein: CASSPSVGDTDTQYF.

The rearrangement uses TRBV3-1 and TRBJ1-6; without DNA, the TCRdb call of TRBD1 cannot be checked. The CDR3 extends over 14 amino acids. Germline V gives CDR1 LGHDT, CDR2 YNNKEL (reference sequence). The CDR3 sequence is CASSYGQEGIGLHF. The full variable domain, its missing parts supplied by reference TRBV3-1 and TRBJ1-6, is DTAVSQTPKYLVTQMGNDKSIKCEQNLGHDTMYWYKQDSKKFLKIMFSYNNKELIINETVPNRFSPKSPDKAHLNLHINSLELGDSAVYFCASSYGQEGIGLHFGNGTRLTVT.

The genes are TRBV10-2 and TRBJ1-5. This CDR3 comprises 14 residues. Germline loops: CDR1 WSHSY, CDR2 SAAADI. The CDR3 reads CASSGALSNQPQHF.

The genes are TRBV7-3 and TRBJ2-3; there is no DNA to check the TCRdb D call of TRBD2. The CDR3 runs to 14 residues. Per germline, CDR1 SGHTA and CDR2 FQGTGA. CDR3 amino acids: CASSPSDYSGAQYF.

The gene calls are TRBV15 and TRBJ1-2; without DNA, the TCRdb call of TRBD1 cannot be checked. This CDR3 region has 15 residues. Germline CDR1 is LNHNV and CDR2 is YYDKDF (reference sequence). The CDR3 here is CATSRKTGVSYGYTF.

The chain has TRBV7-2 and TRBJ2-2; TCRdb reports TRBD2, a call that lacks DNA to check it against. Germline CDR1 SGHTA, CDR2 FQGNSA. The CDR3 length is 15 residues. The CDR3: CASTISGSLAGELFF.

This chain joins TRBV4-2 and TRBJ1-4. In germline, CDR1 is LGHNA, CDR2 YNFKEQ. The CDR3 covers 16 residues. The CDR3 region is CASSQDGSGEDEKLFF.

This chain uses TRBV20-1 with TRBJ1-1. This CDR3 is 13 amino acids long. In germline, CDR1 is DFQATT, CDR2 SNEGSKA (reference sequence). CDR3 region: CSACMGRCTEAFF.

J is TRBJ1-1 and V is TRBV10-1; no DNA is available, so the TRBD1 call from TCRdb remains unchecked. Germline CDR1 WNHNN, CDR2 SYGVQD (reference sequence). The CDR3 spans 14 residues. CDR3 sequence reads: CASSEPGQNTEAFF.

V is TRBV20-1 and J is TRBJ1-2. This CDR3 has 14 residues. Germline assignment: CDR1 DFQATT and CDR2 SNEGSKA (reference sequence). The CDR3: CSASRNKANYGYTF.